One sample yielded the 24 T cell receptor beta chains listed below, sequenced in a study of control samples from healthy donors and cancer patients. Measured with immunoSEQ multiplex PCR; TCRdb has only the in-frame clones, and not every one. Seen here are about 70,000 clones, around four fifths observed once, and the top ten hold roughly 3.1%. Sequencing input: PBMCs. These receptors came from a woman between 50 and 59 years old with lung cancer.

Written as DNA, the CDR3 is TGTGCCAGCAGTTCCTCCGGGGGAGAATATGGCTACACCTTC. Translating gives CASSSSGGEYGYTF. The rearrangement joins TRBV6-5 to TRBJ1-2; D might be TRBD1 (5 bases). V gave up 4 bases and J gave up 5 bases, with 14 bases separating them. Germline lookup yields CDR1 MNHEY and CDR2 SVGAGI. This CDR3 contains 14 residues.

V gene TRBV5-5 combines with J gene TRBJ2-7; TRBD1 aligns across 11 bases. Trimming removed 3 bases from V and 3 bases from J; junction bases left unmatched: 2. The CDR3 runs to 14 residues. Germline-derived CDR1 and CDR2 are SGHKS and YYEKEE (reference sequence). The CDR3 loop is CASSSGTGGYEQYF. In DNA form, the CDR3 reads TGTGCCAGCAGCTCCGGGACAGGGGGCTACGAGCAGTACTTC.

CDR3 DNA sequence: TGTGCCAGCAGTTTTGGACAGGGCGATGGCTACACCTTC. It specifies CASSFGQGDGYTF. The rearrangement uses TRBV6-5 and TRBJ1-2; TRBD1 agrees at 8 bases. CDR1 and CDR2 from the germline V gene are MNHEY and SVGAGI. The ends lost 4 bases at V and 6 bases at J; junction bases unmatched: 4. The CDR3 loop spans 13 amino acids.

J is TRBJ2-1 and V is TRBV5-1, with TRBD2 as a possible D gene (5 bases). CDR1 is SGHRS and CDR2 is YFSETQ in the germline V gene. The CDR3 sequence is 15 residues long. V was shortened by 0 bases and J by 4 bases, with 11 bases between the two germline ends. The CDR3 loop is CASSLGTLLYNEQFF. The CDR3 nucleotides read TGCGCCAGCAGCTTGGGGACTCTTTTATACAATGAGCAGTTCTTC.

J is TRBJ2-1 and V is TRBV4-2; tentatively, D is TRBD2 (5 bases). This CDR3 contains 16 residues. V was pared by 2 bases and J by 0 bases, with 11 bases between. Germline CDR1 is LGHNA and CDR2 is YNFKEQ. The chain's CDR3 is CASSQRAESSYNEQFF. The CDR3, as DNA: TGTGCCAGCAGCCAACGAGCGGAAAGCTCCTACAATGAGCAGTTCTTC.

V is TRBV6-5 and J is TRBJ1-1; 10 nucleotides match TRBD1. The V gene end was trimmed by 4 bases and the J gene end by 7 bases; junction bases not matched to a gene: 9. CDR3 length: 15 residues. Germline V lookup: CDR1 MNHEY, CDR2 SVGAGI. The CDR3 is CASSFAGDRGDEAFF. CDR3 DNA: TGTGCCAGCAGTTTCGCGGGGGACAGGGGTGATGAAGCTTTCTTT.

The chain uses TRBV27 and TRBJ2-7, with 9 bases lining up with TRBD1. Germline V lookup: CDR1 MNHEY, CDR2 SMNVEV (reference sequence). V lost 0 bases and J lost 3; bases outside the gene matches: 3. This CDR3 spans 15 amino acids. CDR3 sequence reads: CASSLSRTGDYEQYF. CDR3 sequence (DNA): TGTGCCAGCAGTTTATCGAGGACAGGGGACTACGAGCAGTACTTC.

The chain joins TRBV11-2 to TRBJ1-2; D is unresolved. V was shortened by 3 bases and J by 1 base, with 6 bases between the two germline ends. This CDR3 comprises 13 residues. Germline CDR1 and CDR2: SGHAT and FQNNGV. CDR3 residues: CASSFGLNYGYTF. The CDR3, as DNA: TGTGCCAGCAGCTTTGGCCTTAACTATGGCTACACCTTC.

The chain recombines TRBV5-1 with TRBJ2-3, with D possibly being TRBD1 or TRBD2 (5 bases each). V was shortened by 0 bases and J by 0 bases, with 20 bases between the two germline ends. The CDR3 is made up of 19 amino acids. CDR1 and CDR2 (germline): SGHRS, YFSETQ. The CDR3 DNA sequence: TGCGCCAGCAGCTTGGCCGGGGCAGGCCCTTACTCTAGCACAGATACGCAGTATTTT. It is translated as CASSLAGAGPYSSTDTQYF.

This clone was counted a few times. V usage is TRBV12-3 or TRBV12-4 and J usage is TRBJ1-3; D is ambiguous. Trimming removed 7 bases from V and 9 bases from J, with 13 bases in between. The CDR3 is 12 residues long. This CDR3 reads CASTLRGGTIYF. The CDR3 nucleotides read TGTGCCAGCACCCTTCGGGGTGGCACCATATATTTT.

This clone was seen a few times. The DNA for the CDR3 is TGTGCCTGGAGTGCTACAGACAACTATGGCTACACCTTC. Translating gives CAWSATDNYGYTF. The gene calls are TRBV30 and TRBJ1-2; no definite D call. CDR1 GTSNPN and CDR2 SVGIG come from the germline V gene (reference sequence). The ends were cut back, 1 base at V and 2 bases at J, with 8 bases in the middle. The CDR3 covers 13 residues. Filled out from reference TRBV30 and TRBJ1-2, the complete variable domain reads SQTIHQWPATLVQPVGSPLSLECTVEGTSNPNLYWYRQAAGRGLQLLFYSVGIGQISSEVPQNLSASRPQDRQFILSSKKLLLSDSGFYLCAWSATDNYGYTFGSGTRLTVV.

The V call is TRBV7-9, the J call TRBJ1-1; no clear D. CDR3 length: 15 amino acids. The V end was cut by 4 bases, the J end by 1 base, with 13 bases between. CDR1 and CDR2 (germline): SEHNR, FQNEAQ (reference sequence). For the CDR3, the DNA is TGTGCCAGCAGCTCCCGGCTGGGGAGGAACACTGAAGCTTTCTTT. Protein product: CASSSRLGRNTEAFF.

V is TRBV19 and J is TRBJ1-2; D not resolved. CDR3 size: 11 residues. Trimming took off 9 bases at V and 9 bases at J, with 14 bases between the two ends. Germline CDR1 LNHDA, CDR2 SQIVND (reference sequence). CDR3 sequence: CASLGFGSYTF. CDR3 sequence (DNA): TGTGCCAGCCTTGGGTTCGGAAGCTACACCTTC.

The V gene is TRBV29-1, the J gene TRBJ2-3; tentative D call: TRBD1 (5 bases). Germline values: CDR1 SQVTM, CDR2 ANQGSEA. Trimming cost V 4 bases and J 1 base, with 12 bases left between them. CDR3 length: 14 residues. The CDR3 coding sequence is TGCAGCGTTGTTCAGGGTTCGGGCACAGATACGCAGTATTTT. It encodes CSVVQGSGTDTQYF.

This clone was detected many times. The chain carries TRBV28 and TRBJ2-7; 7 bases agree with TRBD1. The V gene end was trimmed by 5 bases and the J gene end by 4 bases; junction bases not matched to a gene: 5. The germline V gene has CDR1 MDHEN and CDR2 SYDVKM. The CDR3 length is 13 residues. CDR3: CASSPPDRYEQYF. The CDR3, as DNA: TGTGCCAGCAGTCCACCGGACAGGTACGAGCAGTACTTC. Based on the CDR3 plus reference TRBV28 and TRBJ2-7, the full variable domain is DVKVTQSSRYLVKRTGEKVFLECVQDMDHENMFWYRQDPGLGLRLIYFSYDVKMKEKGDIPEGYSVSREKKERFSLILESASTNQTSMYLCASSPPDRYEQYFGPGTRLTVT.

The V gene is TRBV7-3, the J gene TRBJ2-5, with D perhaps matching TRBD2 (7 bases). The germline CDR1 and CDR2 sequences are SGHTA and FQGTGA. V lost 2 bases, J lost 4 bases, and 14 bases lay in between. The CDR3 totals 15 residues. The CDR3 bases are TGTGCCAGCAGCTTAGCGAGGGGGGGCGGAGAGACCCAGTACTTC. This translates into CASSLARGGGETQYF.

The chain links TRBV27 to TRBJ1-1; D is ambiguous. This CDR3 has 13 amino acids. Germline CDR1 MNHEY, CDR2 SMNVEV (reference sequence). V lost 5 bases, J lost 2 bases, and 9 bases lay in between. CDR3 protein: CASSAGLNTEAFF. The CDR3 bases are TGTGCCAGCAGTGCCGGGTTAAACACTGAAGCTTTCTTT.

This chain connects TRBV19 to TRBJ1-1; D not resolved. The CDR3 length is 13 residues. Germline CDR1 LNHDA, CDR2 SQIVND (reference sequence). Deletions cut 5 bases from V and 5 bases from J, with 12 bases between. CDR3: CASSLVAGTEAFF. In DNA form, the CDR3 reads TGTGCCAGTAGTCTGGTAGCCGGGACTGAAGCTTTCTTT.

The CDR3 DNA is TGTGCCAGCAGTTACCCGGGGGAATCACCCCTCCACTTT. It translates to CASSYPGESPLHF. The rearrangement uses TRBV6-2 or TRBV6-3 and TRBJ1-6; D is perhaps TRBD1 (5 bases). Trimming cost V 2 bases and J 10 bases, with 9 bases left between them. CDR3 length equals 13 residues. The V gene's germline CDR1 is MNHEY and CDR2 SVGEGT.

V gene TRBV24-1 combines with J gene TRBJ1-5, with D possibly being TRBD1 (5 bases). Deletions cut 5 bases from V and 9 bases from J, with 16 bases between. Germline V gives CDR1 KGHDR, CDR2 SFDVKD. This CDR3 has 14 residues. CDR3 loop: CATSGGGPQGPQHF. The CDR3 DNA reads as TGTGCCACCAGTGGGGGAGGGCCTCAGGGGCCCCAGCATTTT.

The J gene is TRBJ1-1, the V gene TRBV6-5; possibly TRBD1 for D (6 bases). The CDR3 sequence is 13 residues long. Germline CDR1 MNHEY, CDR2 SVGAGI. V lost 11 bases to trimming and J lost 1 base, with 14 bases between them. CDR3 loop: CAARTGPNTEAFF. Written as DNA, the CDR3 is TGTGCCGCTCGAACAGGGCCGAACACTGAAGCTTTCTTT.

The chain recombines TRBV7-2 with TRBJ1-2; the D gene is possibly TRBD1 (5 bases). The V gene lost 4 bases and the J gene lost 7 bases, with 13 bases spanning the gap. This CDR3 comprises 13 residues. Germline V gives CDR1 SGHTA, CDR2 FQGNSA. The CDR3 is CASSSPGNSGYTF. DNA for the CDR3: TGTGCCAGCAGCTCCCCAGGGAATTCTGGCTACACCTTC.

The chain recombines TRBV19 with TRBJ1-5; D unresolved. The CDR3 is made up of 17 amino acids. The germline V and J ends were trimmed by 6 bases and 0 bases, with 18 bases remaining between them. Germline V gene data show CDR1 as LNHDA and CDR2 as SQIVND (reference sequence). This chain's CDR3 is CASRGKAPFYSNQPQHF. CDR3 coding DNA: TGTGCCAGTAGGGGCAAGGCTCCTTTTTATAGCAATCAGCCCCAGCATTTT.

This rearrangement joins TRBV19 to TRBJ1-2, with D hard to call. The CDR3 length is 13 residues. Germline CDR1 is LNHDA and CDR2 is SQIVND (reference sequence). Trimming stripped 4 bases from V and 8 bases from J, with 14 bases between. The CDR3, as DNA: TGTGCCAGTAGTAGGTCGGGGTCGGGCGGCTACACCTTC. Translation gives CASSRSGSGGYTF.